The rows below give T cell receptor beta chains drawn from one sample of a study of Ad26.COV2.S vaccination and SARS-CoV-2 variants. TCRdb's table, derived via immunoSEQ multiplex PCR, lists solely in-frame clones and lacks some. The sample holds around 320,000 clones, around 86% seen once. Sample: peripheral blood, taken in a trial of Ad26.COV2.S vaccine versus placebo. The source of these receptors is a person aged 18-65 years who received the Ad26.COV2.S COVID-19 vaccine or a placebo. Each CDR3 is given with its conserved first and last residue. D genes are given only for firm matches. The listing skips clone size in some rows; elsewhere it reads once, few, many or a size class.

clone_size	v_call	j_call	d_call	cdr3_nt	cdr3_aa
-	TRBV11-2	TRBJ1-6	-	TGTGCCAGCAGCCTACTAGGTCGAGGGAATTCACCCCTCCACTTT	CASSLLGRGNSPLHF
once	TRBV30	TRBJ1-1	-	TGTGCCTGGAGTGCGCAGAACACTGAAGCTTTCTTT	CAWSAQNTEAFF
-	TRBV5-5	TRBJ2-7	TRBD1	TGTGCCAGCACCGGGACAGGGAAGTTTTACGAGCAGTACTTC	CASTGTGKFYEQYF
-	TRBV7-6	TRBJ1-4	-	TGTGCCAGCAGCCCGGGACTCAGTAATGAAAAACTGTTTTTT	CASSPGLSNEKLFF
-	TRBV7-8	TRBJ2-1	TRBD1	TGTGCCAGCAGCTTAGGGGCGGGCGGATATGGGGTCCCGACAGGGATCGCCGAGCAGTTCTTC	CASSLGAGGYGVPTGIAEQFF
-	TRBV30	TRBJ2-3	TRBD2	TGTGCCTGGTCGGGCGGGGGGGCTAACTGGATGACAGATACGCAGTATTTT	CAWSGGGANWMTDTQYF
-	TRBV6-5	TRBJ1-2	-	TGTGCCAGCAGTTACGCAGCAGAAGTCTCTAACTATGGCTACACCTTC	CASSYAAEVSNYGYTF
-	TRBV5-1	TRBJ1-1	-	TGCGCCAGCAGCCCAGGGGAGGTAGAAGCTTTCTTT	CASSPGEVEAFF
-	TRBV4-3	TRBJ1-6	-	TGCGCCAGCAGCCAGGGGGATGGGACCTATAATTCACCCCTCCACTTT	CASSQGDGTYNSPLHF
-	TRBV7-8	TRBJ2-3	TRBD2	TGTGCCAGCAGCTTCCGACTAGCGGGGGGTGCCTCTAGCACAGATACGCAGTATTTT	CASSFRLAGGASSTDTQYF
once	TRBV5-1	TRBJ2-3	TRBD2	TGCGCCAGCAGTCTGTTGGGTAGCGGGGCGCCAGATACGCAGTATTTT	CASSLLGSGAPDTQYF
once	TRBV18	TRBJ1-2	TRBD1	TGTGCCAGCTCACCCGGGACAGAGTCTAACTATGGCTACACCTTC	CASSPGTESNYGYTF
-	TRBV6-2/TRBV6-3	TRBJ2-7	TRBD2	TGTGCCAGCAGCGGGGGGGACTACGAGCAGTACTTC	CASSGGDYEQYF
few	TRBV29-1	TRBJ1-1	-	TGCAGCACCGGGGACGAGGGTTTCGGCACTGAAGCTTTCTTT	CSTGDEGFGTEAFF
-	TRBV3-1/TRBV3-2	TRBJ2-1	-	TGTGCCAGCAGCCAAGAGCCAGCGGGCTCCTACAATGAGCAGTTCTTC	CASSQEPAGSYNEQFF
-	TRBV19	TRBJ2-2	TRBD2	TGTGCCAGTACGGGACTAGCGGGGGGGAACACCGGGGAGCTGTTTTTT	CASTGLAGGNTGELFF
-	TRBV4-3	TRBJ1-2	-	TGCGCCAGCAGCCAAGATGCGGCGACAGTCTTCAACTATGGCTACACCTTC	CASSQDAATVFNYGYTF
-	TRBV6-4	TRBJ1-1	-	TGTGCCAGCAGTCGGAACCGGGGGGTCGCTGAAGCTTTCTTT	CASSRNRGVAEAFF
-	TRBV3-1/TRBV3-2	TRBJ1-3	-	TGTGCCAGCAGCCAACATGCGGGCTCCTCTGGAAACACCATATATTTT	CASSQHAGSSGNTIYF
-	TRBV7-3	TRBJ2-7	-	TGTGCCAGCAGCCCTGGGACGGGCTACGAGCAGTACTTC	CASSPGTGYEQYF
once	TRBV30	TRBJ2-5	-	TGTGCCTGGAGTGAGTGGGAAGAGACCCAGTACTTC	CAWSEWEETQYF
once	TRBV27	TRBJ1-2	TRBD1	TGTGCCAGCAGTTCCTATCCCGGACAGGGGGCGGAGGGCTACACCTTC	CASSSYPGQGAEGYTF
-	TRBV6-1	TRBJ1-5	TRBD1	TGTGCCAGCAGTGAAGGAGGGGACAGGGGAAGGTTGGATCAGCCCCAGCATTTT	CASSEGGDRGRLDQPQHF
-	TRBV28	TRBJ2-7	-	TGTGCCAGCAGTTTACACAGAGCCTACGAGCAGTACTTC	CASSLHRAYEQYF
-	TRBV7-9	TRBJ2-1	TRBD2	TGTGCCAGCGGAACTAGCGGGTCGTACAATGAGCAGTTCTTC	CASGTSGSYNEQFF
once	TRBV30	TRBJ1-5	TRBD1	TGTGCCTGGAGTCACAGGGGTGGCAATCAGCCCCAGCATTTT	CAWSHRGGNQPQHF
-	TRBV7-2	TRBJ2-3	-	TGTGCCAGCAGCTTATATTGGACTAGCACAGATACGCAGTATTTT	CASSLYWTSTDTQYF
-	TRBV20-1	TRBJ1-2	TRBD1	TGCAGTGCTAGTGGTGGGGGGACAGGCGTTAACTATGGCTACACCTTC	CSASGGGTGVNYGYTF
-	TRBV9	TRBJ1-3	-	TGTGCCAGCAGCGTAGTTTCTGGGCTCGGAAACACCATATATTTT	CASSVVSGLGNTIYF
few	TRBV9	TRBJ1-4	-	TGTGCCAGCAGCGTAGCTGATGGACAGCTTAATGAAAAACTGTTTTTT	CASSVADGQLNEKLFF
-	TRBV7-9	TRBJ2-7	-	TGTGCCAGCAGCCCCATATCCTACGAGCAGTACTTC	CASSPISYEQYF
-	TRBV6-5	TRBJ1-5	-	TGTGCCAGCAGTTACTCGCTTGATTCCCGGCCCCAGCATTTT	CASSYSLDSRPQHF
-	TRBV4-2	TRBJ1-4	-	TGTGCCAGCAGCCAAGAAGGAGATCAATTATGGGAAAAACTGTTTTTT	CASSQEGDQLWEKLFF
once	TRBV7-6	TRBJ2-5	-	TGTGCCAGCAGCTACCTACGTGAGGGGGGCCGGGGGGAGACCCAGTACTTC	CASSYLREGGRGETQYF
once	TRBV7-9	TRBJ2-7	-	TGTGCCAGCAGCTCCCCTACAGGGCGCGAGCAGTACTTC	CASSSPTGREQYF
-	TRBV6-5	TRBJ1-1	-	TGTGCCAGCAGTTTGGGGGGAAATACTGAAGCTTTCTTT	CASSLGGNTEAFF
-	TRBV5-1	TRBJ2-1	-	TGCGCCAGCAGTTGGGGTGCTGAGCAGTTCTTC	CASSWGAEQFF
-	TRBV20-1	TRBJ2-5	TRBD2	TGCAGTGCTAGTCTAGCGGGGGTCCGTGGGGCCCAGTACTTC	CSASLAGVRGAQYF
-	TRBV28	TRBJ1-2	-	TGTGCCAGCACCCGGAGCGGAGCTAACTATGGCTACACCTTC	CASTRSGANYGYTF
-	TRBV30	TRBJ2-1	-	TGTGCCTGGAGGGTAGGGGGAAGCAATGAGCAGTTCTTC	CAWRVGGSNEQFF
-	TRBV6-2/TRBV6-3	TRBJ1-6	TRBD1	TGTGCCAGCAGACCTCTTCGGACAGGGCAAAATTCACCCCTCCACTTT	CASRPLRTGQNSPLHF
-	TRBV5-1	TRBJ2-5	TRBD1	TGCGCCAGCAGCCCAGGGGGCGCGAGGGAGACCCAGTACTTC	CASSPGGARETQYF
few	TRBV4-3	TRBJ1-1	TRBD1	TGCGCCAGCAGCCGGGCAGGGGGAGATGAAGCTTTCTTT	CASSRAGGDEAFF
once	TRBV19	TRBJ1-2	TRBD1	TGTGCCAGTAGTACAGACAGGGACGGTAACTATGGCTACACCTTC	CASSTDRDGNYGYTF
-	TRBV6-5	TRBJ2-1	-	TGTGCCAGCAGTCGGCAGGAGGTTAGTGGGGATGAGCAGTTCTTC	CASSRQEVSGDEQFF
-	TRBV27	TRBJ1-5	-	TGTGCCAGCAGTTTAGTTATGTCGGCAACCAATCAGCCCCAGCATTTT	CASSLVMSATNQPQHF
once	TRBV19	TRBJ2-1	-	TGTGCCAGTAGTACCTATCTGCTGACAGACCACTCCTACAATGAGCAGTTCTTC	CASSTYLLTDHSYNEQFF